A selection of T cell receptor beta chains follows, all from one sample in a study of Graves' ophthalmopathy and Graves' hyperthyroidism. Via MiXCR, TCRdb re-called the multiplex PCR reads, giving one row per CDR3 protein. The sample lists hundreds of thousands of distinct CDR3 sequences, 45% occurring once. Material for sequencing was peripheral blood. The receptors here all came from an adult man with Graves' ophthalmopathy. Each CDR3 is given with its conserved first and last residue. Each record gives: clone size, J gene, V gene, D gene, CDR3 protein, CDR3 DNA. The D gene is left open where the match is weak. Clone sizes are given selectively: once, few, many, or a class where the clone is expanded.

clone size: .
J gene: TRBJ1-5
V gene: TRBV7-2
D gene: .
CDR3 protein: CASSLANGRDQPQHF
CDR3 DNA: TGTGCCAGCAGCTTAGCGAACGGAAGGGATCAGCCCCAGCATTTT

clone size: .
J gene: TRBJ1-2
V gene: TRBV29-1
D gene: TRBD1
CDR3 protein: CSVEVPQGAQGYTF
CDR3 DNA: TGCAGCGTTGAAGTGCCACAGGGGGCGCAAGGCTACACCTTC

clone size: few
J gene: TRBJ2-5
V gene: TRBV20-1
D gene: TRBD2
CDR3 protein: CSARDLSGTSGMETQYF
CDR3 DNA: TGCAGTGCTAGAGATTTGTCCGGGACTAGCGGGATGGAGACCCAGTACTTC

clone size: .
J gene: TRBJ1-2
V gene: TRBV6-5
D gene: .
CDR3 protein: CASSRRGSTTHDGYTF
CDR3 DNA: TGTGCCAGCAGCCGACGAGGGAGCACAACACACGATGGCTACACCTTC

clone size: few
J gene: TRBJ1-4
V gene: TRBV7-9
D gene: .
CDR3 protein: CASNPSGANEKLFF
CDR3 DNA: TGTGCCAGCAACCCCTCAGGGGCTAATGAAAAACTGTTTTTT

clone size: .
J gene: TRBJ2-6
V gene: TRBV2
D gene: TRBD1
CDR3 protein: CASSLTGENGANVLTF
CDR3 DNA: TGTGCCAGCAGCCTGACAGGGGAGAACGGGGCCAACGTCCTGACTTTC

clone size: .
J gene: TRBJ2-2
V gene: TRBV9
D gene: TRBD2
CDR3 protein: CASSSGGLASTGELFF
CDR3 DNA: TGTGCCAGCAGCTCCGGGGGACTAGCGAGCACCGGGGAGCTGTTTTTT

clone size: few
J gene: TRBJ1-6
V gene: TRBV19
D gene: .
CDR3 protein: CASSIRDGNNSPLHF
CDR3 DNA: TGTGCCAGTAGTATAAGGGACGGAAATAATTCACCCCTCCACTTT

clone size: .
J gene: TRBJ2-2
V gene: TRBV5-1
D gene: .
CDR3 protein: CASTPQGQLTGELFF
CDR3 DNA: TGCGCCAGCACCCCCCAAGGTCAGCTCACCGGGGAGCTGTTTTTT

clone size: .
J gene: TRBJ2-7
V gene: TRBV10-3
D gene: TRBD2
CDR3 protein: CASNLAETYEQYF
CDR3 DNA: TGTGCCAGCAATCTAGCGGAGACCTACGAGCAGTACTTC

clone size: .
J gene: TRBJ1-2
V gene: TRBV4-1
D gene: .
CDR3 protein: CASSMIRGTETNYGYTF
CDR3 DNA: TGCGCCAGCAGCATGATTAGGGGGACGGAAACTAACTATGGCTACACCTTC

clone size: .
J gene: TRBJ2-3
V gene: TRBV2
D gene: TRBD1
CDR3 protein: CASSKQGSFGTDTQYF
CDR3 DNA: TGTGCCAGCAGTAAACAGGGGTCGTTCGGAACAGATACGCAGTATTTT

clone size: few
J gene: TRBJ1-5
V gene: TRBV15
D gene: .
CDR3 protein: CATSRDQVGHGNQPQHF
CDR3 DNA: TGTGCCACCAGCAGAGATCAGGTAGGACATGGCAATCAGCCCCAGCATTTT

clone size: many
J gene: TRBJ2-6
V gene: TRBV7-6
D gene: TRBD1
CDR3 protein: CASSFLAGGAGANVLTF
CDR3 DNA: TGTGCCAGCAGCTTCCTCGCAGGGGGCGCTGGGGCCAACGTCCTGACTTTC

clone size: .
J gene: TRBJ2-2
V gene: TRBV19
D gene: .
CDR3 protein: CASSLLLGAGELFF
CDR3 DNA: TGTGCCAGTAGTTTGCTCCTTGGGGCCGGGGAGCTGTTTTTT

clone size: few
J gene: TRBJ1-6
V gene: TRBV20-1
D gene: .
CDR3 protein: CSGKTGGWNSPLHF
CDR3 DNA: TGCAGTGGGAAGACGGGGGGCTGGAACTCACCCCTCCACTTT

clone size: .
J gene: TRBJ1-5
V gene: TRBV19
D gene: .
CDR3 protein: CASSMFLQPQHF
CDR3 DNA: TGTGCCAGTAGTATGTTCCTGCAGCCCCAGCATTTT

clone size: few
J gene: TRBJ2-7
V gene: TRBV7-9
D gene: TRBD1
CDR3 protein: CASGPGQSSYEQYF
CDR3 DNA: TGTGCCAGCGGTCCGGGACAGAGCTCCTACGAGCAGTACTTC

clone size: .
J gene: TRBJ1-2
V gene: TRBV13
D gene: TRBD1
CDR3 protein: CASSQNRDRGANGYTF
CDR3 DNA: TGCGCCAGCAGCCAAAACCGGGACAGGGGGGCCAATGGCTACACCTTC

clone size: many
J gene: TRBJ1-5
V gene: TRBV7-6
D gene: .
CDR3 protein: CASSLRGQPQHF
CDR3 DNA: TGTGCCAGCAGCTTAAGGGGTCAGCCCCAGCATTTT

clone size: .
J gene: TRBJ2-2
V gene: TRBV5-5
D gene: TRBD1
CDR3 protein: CAGSRTGDTGELFF
CDR3 DNA: TGTGCCGGGTCAAGGACAGGGGACACCGGGGAGCTGTTTTTT

clone size: .
J gene: TRBJ1-1
V gene: TRBV12-3/TRBV12-4
D gene: .
CDR3 protein: CASSSLGLSLNTEAFF
CDR3 DNA: TGTGCCAGCAGTTCTTTGGGGTTGAGTTTGAACACTGAAGCTTTCTTT

clone size: .
J gene: TRBJ2-2
V gene: TRBV2
D gene: TRBD2
CDR3 protein: CASSVSSGRAGELFF
CDR3 DNA: TGTGCCAGCAGTGTGTCCAGCGGGAGGGCCGGGGAGCTGTTTTTT

clone size: .
J gene: TRBJ1-4
V gene: TRBV2
D gene: TRBD1
CDR3 protein: CASSSPPGTGNEKLFF
CDR3 DNA: TGTGCCAGCAGTTCCCCCCCCGGGACAGGGAATGAAAAACTGTTTTTT

clone size: .
J gene: TRBJ2-5
V gene: TRBV9
D gene: TRBD2
CDR3 protein: CASSSGTSGGPQYF
CDR3 DNA: TGTGCCAGCAGCTCCGGGACTAGCGGCGGTCCCCAGTACTTC

clone size: .
J gene: TRBJ1-4
V gene: TRBV19
D gene: .
CDR3 protein: CASSYGPPATNEKLFF
CDR3 DNA: TGTGCCAGTAGCTATGGACCGCCTGCAACTAATGAAAAACTGTTTTTT

clone size: .
J gene: TRBJ1-1
V gene: TRBV20-1
D gene: .
CDR3 protein: CSARVGAWTEAFF
CDR3 DNA: TGCAGTGCTAGAGTGGGGGCGTGGACTGAAGCTTTCTTT

clone size: .
J gene: TRBJ1-6
V gene: TRBV12-3/TRBV12-4
D gene: TRBD1
CDR3 protein: CASSFDRGRNSPLHF
CDR3 DNA: TGTGCCAGCAGTTTCGACAGGGGAAGAAATTCACCCCTCCACTTT

clone size: .
J gene: TRBJ2-7
V gene: TRBV2
D gene: .
CDR3 protein: CASSEAASLSYEQYF
CDR3 DNA: TGTGCCAGCAGTGAAGCTGCCTCCTTATCGTACGAGCAGTACTTC

clone size: .
J gene: TRBJ2-2
V gene: TRBV11-3
D gene: TRBD1
CDR3 protein: CASTGTGNTGELFF
CDR3 DNA: TGTGCCAGTACCGGGACAGGGAACACCGGGGAGCTGTTTTTT

clone size: .
J gene: TRBJ2-7
V gene: TRBV7-4
D gene: TRBD1
CDR3 protein: CASSQASDRDYEQYF
CDR3 DNA: TGTGCCAGCAGCCAAGCGTCCGACAGGGACTACGAGCAGTACTTC

clone size: few
J gene: TRBJ2-5
V gene: TRBV14
D gene: .
CDR3 protein: CASSQAITQYF
CDR3 DNA: TGTGCCAGCAGCCAAGCGATCACCCAGTACTTC

clone size: few
J gene: TRBJ2-2
V gene: TRBV15
D gene: TRBD2
CDR3 protein: CATSRGSLTSRNTGELFF
CDR3 DNA: TGTGCCACCAGCAGAGGGAGTTTGACTAGCCGTAACACCGGGGAGCTGTTTTTT

clone size: .
J gene: TRBJ2-2
V gene: TRBV7-6
D gene: TRBD1
CDR3 protein: CASSLYKQGVNTGELFF
CDR3 DNA: TGTGCCAGCAGCTTATATAAACAGGGGGTGAACACCGGGGAGCTGTTTTTT

clone size: .
J gene: TRBJ1-5
V gene: TRBV11-2
D gene: .
CDR3 protein: CASSGALGAGSNQPQHF
CDR3 DNA: TGTGCCAGCAGTGGGGCCTTGGGGGCAGGGAGCAATCAGCCCCAGCATTTT

clone size: few
J gene: TRBJ1-1
V gene: TRBV11-2
D gene: .
CDR3 protein: CASSWTGHTEAFF
CDR3 DNA: TGTGCCAGCAGCTGGACCGGGCACACTGAAGCTTTCTTT

clone size: .
J gene: TRBJ1-4
V gene: TRBV5-6
D gene: .
CDR3 protein: CASSFAGEKLFF
CDR3 DNA: TGTGCCAGCAGCTTTGCAGGTGAAAAACTGTTTTTT

clone size: .
J gene: TRBJ2-7
V gene: TRBV19
D gene: TRBD1
CDR3 protein: CASSLRDRDLEQYF
CDR3 DNA: TGTGCCAGCAGCCTCCGGGACAGGGATTTAGAGCAGTACTTC

clone size: .
J gene: TRBJ1-1
V gene: TRBV10-3
D gene: .
CDR3 protein: CAISESGPSNTEAFF
CDR3 DNA: TGTGCCATCAGTGAGTCCGGGCCCTCGAACACTGAAGCTTTCTTT

clone size: few
J gene: TRBJ2-5
V gene: TRBV5-8
D gene: TRBD1
CDR3 protein: CASSYTGQGAKETQYF
CDR3 DNA: TGTGCCAGCAGCTATACCGGACAGGGGGCAAAAGAGACCCAGTACTTC

clone size: .
J gene: TRBJ2-2
V gene: TRBV5-1
D gene: TRBD2
CDR3 protein: CASSNKRDSGGELFF
CDR3 DNA: TGCGCCAGCAGCAACAAGCGGGATAGTGGCGGGGAGCTGTTTTTT

clone size: .
J gene: TRBJ1-2
V gene: TRBV5-1
D gene: TRBD1
CDR3 protein: CASSLKPDGQGYGYTF
CDR3 DNA: TGCGCCAGCAGCTTGAAACCCGACGGACAGGGCTATGGCTACACCTTC

clone size: .
J gene: TRBJ1-2
V gene: TRBV5-1
D gene: .
CDR3 protein: CASSLSGHNYGYTF
CDR3 DNA: TGCGCCAGCAGCTTGTCAGGGCATAACTATGGCTACACCTTC

clone size: few
J gene: TRBJ2-5
V gene: TRBV7-6
D gene: .
CDR3 protein: CASSSGDSRPQYF
CDR3 DNA: TGTGCCAGCAGCTCGGGGGACAGCCGGCCCCAGTACTTC

clone size: .
J gene: TRBJ2-7
V gene: TRBV20-1
D gene: TRBD2
CDR3 protein: CSASARGRTSGRLDWEQYF
CDR3 DNA: TGCAGTGCTAGTGCTCGGGGAAGGACTAGCGGGAGACTCGATTGGGAGCAGTACTTC

clone size: many
J gene: TRBJ2-5
V gene: TRBV7-2
D gene: .
CDR3 protein: CASTLLGPQETQYF
CDR3 DNA: TGTGCCAGTACCCTTTTAGGGCCTCAAGAGACCCAGTACTTC

clone size: .
J gene: TRBJ1-1
V gene: TRBV20-1
D gene: .
CDR3 protein: CSASPKGDGGIEAFF
CDR3 DNA: TGCAGTGCTAGCCCCAAGGGGGACGGGGGCATTGAAGCTTTCTTT

clone size: .
J gene: TRBJ2-2
V gene: TRBV4-3
D gene: .
CDR3 protein: CASSQDPWELFF
CDR3 DNA: TGCGCCAGCAGCCAAGATCCCTGGGAGCTGTTTTTT

clone size: few
J gene: TRBJ2-2
V gene: TRBV5-1
D gene: TRBD2
CDR3 protein: CASNSGGILTGELFF
CDR3 DNA: TGCGCCAGCAACAGCGGGGGGATACTCACCGGGGAGCTGTTTTTT

clone size: .
J gene: TRBJ2-7
V gene: TRBV20-1
D gene: .
CDR3 protein: CSAIYFGEQYF
CDR3 DNA: TGCAGTGCTATTTACTTTGGCGAGCAGTACTTC

clone size: .
J gene: TRBJ2-2
V gene: TRBV7-2
D gene: .
CDR3 protein: CASSLAQRGELFF
CDR3 DNA: TGTGCCAGCAGCTTGGCGCAAAGAGGGGAGCTGTTTTTT

clone size: .
J gene: TRBJ2-7
V gene: TRBV7-9
D gene: TRBD2
CDR3 protein: CASSPGLADEQYF
CDR3 DNA: TGTGCCAGCAGCCCGGGACTAGCGGACGAGCAGTACTTC

clone size: .
J gene: TRBJ1-1
V gene: TRBV7-2
D gene: .
CDR3 protein: CASSLFGGRGAEAFF
CDR3 DNA: TGTGCCAGCAGCTTATTCGGGGGGAGGGGAGCTGAAGCTTTCTTT

clone size: .
J gene: TRBJ1-2
V gene: TRBV7-9
D gene: TRBD1
CDR3 protein: CASSLTRQGGDYGYTF
CDR3 DNA: TGTGCCAGCAGCTTGACCCGACAGGGAGGAGACTATGGCTACACCTTC

clone size: .
J gene: TRBJ1-1
V gene: TRBV6-1
D gene: .
CDR3 protein: CASSERLPNTEAFF
CDR3 DNA: TGTGCCAGCAGTGAAAGGTTACCGAACACTGAAGCTTTCTTT

clone size: few
J gene: TRBJ1-3
V gene: TRBV5-1
D gene: .
CDR3 protein: CASSLSGAGNTIYF
CDR3 DNA: TGCGCCAGCAGCTTGAGCGGGGCTGGAAACACCATATATTTT

clone size: .
J gene: TRBJ1-4
V gene: TRBV5-8
D gene: TRBD1
CDR3 protein: CASSLYTGTGDEKLFF
CDR3 DNA: TGTGCCAGCAGCTTGTACACCGGGACAGGGGATGAAAAACTGTTTTTT

clone size: .
J gene: TRBJ2-7
V gene: TRBV7-3
D gene: TRBD1
CDR3 protein: CASSFGQGSYEQYF
CDR3 DNA: TGTGCCAGCAGCTTTGGACAGGGCTCCTACGAGCAGTACTTC